These 31 T cell receptor beta chains originate from one sample sequenced in a study of blood T cell repertoires in COVID-19. Only in-frame clones appear in the TCRdb table, and some are missing; sequencing was by immunoSEQ multiplex PCR. This sample has some 160,000 clones, with around 89% found just once. Sample: peripheral blood. Source of these receptors: a man aged 45-65 years who had recovered from COVID-19.

This clone has just one count. The V gene is TRBV28, the J gene TRBJ2-5; 9 positions match TRBD2. V was clipped by 2 bases and J by 3 bases; unmatched bases: 4. The germline V gene has CDR1 MDHEN and CDR2 SYDVKM. The CDR3 consists of 15 residues. The CDR3 loop reads CASSLRVAGEETQYF. Written as DNA, the CDR3 is TGTGCCAGCAGTTTAAGAGTAGCGGGGGAAGAGACCCAGTACTTC. The whole variable domain, remainder taken from reference TRBV28 and TRBJ2-5, is DVKVTQSSRYLVKRTGEKVFLECVQDMDHENMFWYRQDPGLGLRLIYFSYDVKMKEKGDIPEGYSVSREKKERFSLILESASTNQTSMYLCASSLRVAGEETQYFGPGTRLLVL.

The rearrangement joins TRBV5-5 to TRBJ2-3; 13 positions agree with TRBD2. The length of the CDR3 is 17 residues. Germline values: CDR1 SGHKS, CDR2 YYEKEE (reference sequence). V lost 4 bases, J lost 2 bases, and 7 bases stayed unmatched. CDR3 residues: CASSAGLAGANTDTQYF. For the CDR3, the DNA is TGTGCCAGCAGCGCCGGACTAGCGGGGGCCAACACAGATACGCAGTATTTT.

The J gene is TRBJ2-5, the V gene TRBV5-1; TRBD1 agrees at 8 bases. CDR1 and CDR2 from the germline V gene are SGHRS and YFSETQ. There are 14 residues in the CDR3. Germline trimming cut 4 bases from V and 2 bases from J; bases unmatched to any gene: 4. The chain's CDR3 is CASSRTGRQETQYF. In DNA, the CDR3 is TGCGCCAGCAGCCGGACAGGGAGGCAAGAGACCCAGTACTTC.

This chain joins TRBV14 and TRBJ2-3, with 7 nucleotides matching TRBD2. J lost 2 bases, V lost 0 bases, and 11 bases had no gene match. Germline lookup yields CDR1 SGHDN and CDR2 FVKESK. This CDR3 comprises 18 residues. The CDR3 coding sequence is TGTGCCAGCAGCCAAGATCTGGGGCTAGCGGCCATCACAGATACGCAGTATTTT. Protein: CASSQDLGLAAITDTQYF.

The CDR3 loop reads CASRKRVLETQYF. Written as DNA, the CDR3 is TGTGCCAGCAGGAAGAGGGTATTGGAGACCCAGTACTTC. The gene calls are TRBV7-2 and TRBJ2-5; D is possibly TRBD2 (5 bases). V lost 6 bases to trimming and J lost 5 bases, with 13 bases between them. The CDR3 loop spans 13 amino acids. CDR1 SGHTA and CDR2 FQGNSA come from the germline V gene. The full variable domain, in which reference TRBV7-2 and TRBJ2-5 provide the parts outside the CDR3, is GAGVSQSPSNKVTEKGKDVELRCDPISGHTALYWYRQSLGQGLEFLIYFQGNSAPDKSGLPSDRFSAERTGGSVSTLTIQRTQQEDSAVYLCASRKRVLETQYFGPGTRLLVL.

The gene calls are TRBV21-1 and TRBJ2-3; TRBD2 is the table's D call, not checked against the DNA. TRBV21-1 is assigned pseudogene status. The length of the CDR3 is 18 residues. The CDR3 reads CASSKFGTRHPSTDTQYF. DNA for the CDR3: TGTGCCAGCAGCAAATTTGGGACTAGACATCCTAGCACAGATACGCAGTATTTT.

This chain joins TRBV29-1 and TRBJ2-7, with D perhaps TRBD2 (5 bases). The CDR3 has 13 residues. Germline values: CDR1 SQVTM, CDR2 ANQGSEA. V was trimmed by 4 bases and J by 2 bases, leaving 12 bases between them. CDR3 protein: CSVAGLVAYEQYF. CDR3 coding DNA: TGCAGCGTTGCCGGACTCGTGGCCTACGAGCAGTACTTC.

The chain joins TRBV24-1 to TRBJ2-7; 9 positions agree with TRBD1. The germline gives CDR1 KGHDR, CDR2 SFDVKD. Germline trimming cut 1 base from V and 4 bases from J; bases unmatched to any gene: 19. The CDR3 loop spans 20 amino acids. The CDR3: CATSDFPDRGFGFHLYEQYF. The CDR3, as DNA: TGTGCCACCAGTGATTTCCCGGACAGGGGATTTGGCTTTCACCTTTACGAGCAGTACTTC.

The rearrangement links TRBV3-1 (or the pseudogene TRBV3-2) to TRBJ2-4; TRBD2 aligns across 16 bases. This CDR3 is built from 17 residues. Germline trimming cut 2 bases from V and 7 bases from J; bases unmatched to any gene: 5. Germline CDR1 reads LGHDT; CDR2 reads YNNKEL (reference sequence). The CDR3 region has the DNA TGTGCCAGCAGCCAATTTGGGACTAGCGGGGGGGTCAACATTCAGTACTTC. Residues: CASSQFGTSGGVNIQYF.

The chain uses TRBV9 and TRBJ2-1; TRBD2 matches 10 bases. CDR3 size: 17 residues. Trimming took 2 bases from V and 1 from J; bases not matched to a gene: 6. Germline CDR1 is SGDLS and CDR2 is YYNGEE. CDR3 in amino acids: CASSVDLAGESYNEQFF. CDR3 in DNA: TGTGCCAGCAGCGTGGATCTAGCGGGAGAATCCTACAATGAGCAGTTCTTC. The full variable domain, its missing parts supplied by reference TRBV9 and TRBJ2-1, is DSGVTQTPKHLITATGQRVTLRCSPRSGDLSVYWYQQSLDQGLQFLIQYYNGEERAKGNILERFSAQQFPDLHSELNLSSLELGDSALYFCASSVDLAGESYNEQFFGPGTRLTVL.

The chain employs TRBV19 and TRBJ1-1, with 10 bases lining up with TRBD1. The CDR3 is 15 residues long. Germline trimming cut 4 bases from V and 5 bases from J; bases unmatched to any gene: 7. Germline V gene data show CDR1 as LNHDA and CDR2 as SQIVND (reference sequence). CDR3 amino acids: CASSKTGGVKTEAFF. As DNA, the CDR3 is TGTGCCAGTAGTAAGACAGGGGGCGTTAAGACTGAAGCTTTCTTT.

This clone occurred once. The chain carries TRBV9 and TRBJ2-2; a weak D match, TRBD1 (6 bases). V shed 3 bases and J shed 4 bases, with 19 bases lying between them. The germline V gene encodes CDR1 SGDLS and CDR2 YYNGEE. CDR3 size: 17 residues. CDR3 sequence (DNA): TGTGCCAGCAGCGGACCAGACAGGAGAGGGGTCACCGGGGAGCTGTTTTTT. Amino acid sequence: CASSGPDRRGVTGELFF.

The V and J genes are TRBV12-5 and TRBJ2-1; possibly TRBD1 for D (6 bases). With 1 base removed from V and 4 bases from J, the gap between germline ends came to 8 bases. The germline CDR1 and CDR2 sequences are LGHNT and FRNRAP. The CDR3 is 14 amino acids. The CDR3 reads CASGLGQGYNEQFF. In nucleotides, the CDR3 is TGTGCTAGTGGTTTGGGCCAGGGGTACAATGAGCAGTTCTTC.

The J gene is TRBJ2-1, the V gene TRBV7-9, with 8 bases fitting TRBD1. From germline, CDR1 is SEHNR and CDR2 FQNEAQ (reference sequence). This CDR3 spans 15 amino acids. The CDR3 loop reads CANEGTGQKNNEQFF. Written as DNA, the CDR3 is TGTGCGAATGAAGGGACAGGACAGAAAAACAATGAGCAGTTCTTC.

This chain joins TRBV6-5 and TRBJ2-7, with TRBD2 identical over 12 bases. Germline V gene sequence: CDR1 MNHEY, CDR2 SVGAGI. The CDR3 is 15 amino acids. The J segment lost 5 bases and the V segment lost 7 bases, leaving 9 bases of the junction unmatched. CDR3 protein: CASNLAGGPRHEQYF. In DNA, the CDR3 is TGTGCCAGCAATCTAGCGGGAGGGCCTCGCCACGAGCAGTACTTC.

The chain carries TRBV29-1 and TRBJ2-5, with D possibly matching TRBD2 (7 bases). V was trimmed by 7 bases and J by 5 bases, leaving 17 bases between them. Germline CDR1 SQVTM, CDR2 ANQGSEA. CDR3 length equals 13 residues. CDR3 in amino acids: CSATAGARETQYF. The CDR3 DNA reads TGCAGCGCTACCGCGGGGGCTAGGGAGACCCAGTACTTC.

The V gene is TRBV6-6, the J gene TRBJ2-7, with 8 bases aligning to TRBD1. This CDR3 has 14 amino acids. Germline V gives CDR1 MNHNY, CDR2 SVGAGI (reference sequence). V lost 7 bases, J lost 4 bases, and 9 bases stayed unmatched. The DNA of the CDR3 is TGTGCCAGCATACGAGGACAGGGTGCTTACGAGCAGTACTTC. Residues: CASIRGQGAYEQYF.

The J gene is TRBJ2-7, the V gene TRBV24-1, with a weak D call TRBD1 (6 bases). V gave up 4 bases and J gave up 2 bases, with 11 bases separating them. The CDR3 totals 14 residues. Germline lookup yields CDR1 KGHDR and CDR2 SFDVKD. Here the CDR3 DNA reads TGTGCCACCAGTGACCCCAGGGGTCCCTACGAGCAGTACTTC. Translation: CATSDPRGPYEQYF.

The chain joins TRBV28 to TRBJ2-5; D is ambiguous. Germline V gene sequence: CDR1 MDHEN, CDR2 SYDVKM. The length of the CDR3 is 14 residues. The ends were cut back, 2 bases at V and 4 bases at J, with 11 bases in the middle. For the CDR3, the DNA is TGTGCCAGCAGTTTAAGCCCCTCCCTAGAGACCCAGTACTTC. Translation gives CASSLSPSLETQYF.

The rearrangement uses TRBV27 and TRBJ2-7, with a tentative D call TRBD2 (6 bases). The CDR3 length is 12 residues. The germline gives CDR1 MNHEY, CDR2 SMNVEV (reference sequence). V lost 3 bases and J 6 bases, leaving 9 bases between the germline ends. For the CDR3, the DNA is TGTGCCAGCAGTTTCATGGGAGGCGAGCAGTACTTC. This codes for CASSFMGGEQYF.

This clone was detected only a few times. The V gene is TRBV27, the J gene TRBJ1-2; D gene unclear. Germline CDR1 MNHEY, CDR2 SMNVEV (reference sequence). The CDR3 totals 13 residues. V lost 4 bases and J lost 2, with 8 bases in between. CDR3 amino acids: CASSSVLNYGYTF. The CDR3 coding sequence is TGTGCCAGCAGTTCCGTTTTAAACTATGGCTACACCTTC.

The chain joins TRBV28 to TRBJ2-3; possibly TRBD2 for D (5 bases). Germline lookup yields CDR1 MDHEN and CDR2 SYDVKM. CDR3 length equals 15 residues. Trimming removed 3 bases from V and 4 bases from J, with 14 bases in between. The CDR3 sequence: CASSFRTQTSDTQYF. The CDR3 DNA reads TGTGCCAGCAGTTTCCGGACTCAAACTTCAGATACGCAGTATTTT.

A few counts support this clone. The chain is built from TRBV13 and TRBJ2-5, with TRBD2 identical over 7 bases. The junction had 12 bases not matched to a gene; V was cut back by 5 bases and J by 6 bases. Germline V gene sequence: CDR1 PRHDT, CDR2 FYEKMQ (reference sequence). CDR3 length equals 15 residues. As DNA, the CDR3 is TGTGCCAGCAGCCGATCGGGAGGCGGGGTCAAGACCCAGTACTTC. It codes for CASSRSGGGVKTQYF. Full variable domain (outside the CDR3, taken from reference TRBV13 and TRBJ2-5): AAGVIQSPRHLIKEKRETATLKCYPIPRHDTVYWYQQGPGQDPQFLISFYEKMQSDKGSIPDRFSAQQFSDYHSELNMSSLELGDSALYFCASSRSGGGVKTQYFGPGTRLLVL.

The chain joins TRBV12-3 or TRBV12-4 to TRBJ1-2; tentatively, D is TRBD1 (5 bases). CDR3 length equals 13 residues. The V and J ends lost 3 bases and 4 bases respectively, with 9 bases between them. As DNA, the CDR3 is TGTGCCAGCAGTTTTGGGGGGGGCTATGGCTACACCTTC. This encodes CASSFGGGYGYTF.

The J gene is TRBJ1-2, the V gene TRBV5-4; TRBD1 matches at 9 bases. The CDR3 totals 13 residues. The junction had 6 bases not matched to a gene; V was cut back by 4 bases and J by 8 bases. Per the germline V gene, CDR1 is SGHNT and CDR2 is YYREEE (reference sequence). CDR3 residues: CASSPGTGKGYTF. For the CDR3, the DNA is TGTGCCAGCAGCCCCGGGACAGGGAAAGGCTACACCTTC.

The V call is TRBV28, the J call TRBJ2-3, with D unclear. V gave up 1 base and J gave up 6 bases, with 14 bases separating them. Germline CDR1 is MDHEN and CDR2 is SYDVKM. This CDR3 contains 15 residues. The CDR3 DNA sequence: TGTGCCAGCAGTTTATCCGGGTCTAGTGATGATACGCAGTATTTT. Translated: CASSLSGSSDDTQYF.

This clone has just one count. This chain connects TRBV7-2 to TRBJ2-6, with 10 bases fitting TRBD1. This CDR3 comprises 15 residues. The germline V gene encodes CDR1 SGHTA and CDR2 FQGNSA. V shed 0 bases, J shed 13 bases, and the junction held 6 bases outside the gene matches. The CDR3 DNA sequence: TGTGCCAGCAGCTTAGCCCCGGGACAGGGGAATGTCCTGACTTTC. Translation gives CASSLAPGQGNVLTF. Drawing the rest from reference TRBV7-2 and TRBJ2-6, the complete variable domain is GAGVSQSPSNKVTEKGKDVELRCDPISGHTALYWYRQSLGQGLEFLIYFQGNSAPDKSGLPSDRFSAERTGGSVSTLTIQRTQQEDSAVYLCASSLAPGQGNVLTFGAGSRLTVL.

This chain links TRBV18 with TRBJ1-1; a weak D match, TRBD1 (6 bases). Germline CDR1 and CDR2: KGHSH and LQKENI. CDR3 length: 14 amino acids. Trimming pared 3 bases from V and 1 base from J, leaving 9 bases between. CDR3 loop: CASSPDRKNTEAFF. DNA for the CDR3: TGTGCCAGCTCACCGGACAGAAAGAACACTGAAGCTTTCTTT.

The rearrangement uses TRBV21-1 and TRBJ1-2; the D call in the table, TRBD1, was not verified against the DNA. TRBV21-1 is a listed pseudogene. This CDR3 has 15 amino acids. CDR3 bases: TGTGCCAGCAGCAGAGACAGGGAAGTTGACTATGGCTACACCTTC. As protein: CASSRDREVDYGYTF.

The chain links TRBV7-2 to TRBJ2-3; 8 positions agree with TRBD1. The junction had 9 bases not matched to a gene; V was cut back by 5 bases and J by 5 bases. Germline CDR1 is SGHTA and CDR2 is FQGNSA. CDR3 length: 15 residues. The DNA of the CDR3 is TGTGCCAGCAGCCCGCTTGCAGGGGGCAGAGATACGCAGTATTTT. Amino acid sequence: CASSPLAGGRDTQYF.

The rearrangement joins TRBV3-1 (or the pseudogene TRBV3-2) to TRBJ1-4; 10 positions agree with TRBD1. CDR3 length equals 15 residues. The V gene's germline CDR1 is LGHDT and CDR2 YNNKEL (reference sequence). The trim removed 4 bases at V and 8 bases at J, leaving 7 bases unmatched. The CDR3 loop is CASSPGGTGDEKLFF. For the CDR3, the DNA is TGTGCCAGCAGCCCCGGCGGGACAGGGGACGAAAAACTGTTTTTT.